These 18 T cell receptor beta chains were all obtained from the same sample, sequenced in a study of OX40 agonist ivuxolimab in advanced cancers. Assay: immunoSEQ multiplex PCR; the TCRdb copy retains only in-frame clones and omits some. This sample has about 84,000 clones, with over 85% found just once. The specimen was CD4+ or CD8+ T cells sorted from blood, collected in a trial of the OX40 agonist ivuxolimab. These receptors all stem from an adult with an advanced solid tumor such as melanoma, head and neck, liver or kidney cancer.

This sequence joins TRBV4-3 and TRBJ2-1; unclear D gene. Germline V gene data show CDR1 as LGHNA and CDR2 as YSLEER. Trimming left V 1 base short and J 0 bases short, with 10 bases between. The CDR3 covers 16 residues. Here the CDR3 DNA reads TGCGCCAGCAGCCAAGCCTTGCGGAGCTCCTACAATGAGCAGTTCTTC. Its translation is CASSQALRSSYNEQFF.

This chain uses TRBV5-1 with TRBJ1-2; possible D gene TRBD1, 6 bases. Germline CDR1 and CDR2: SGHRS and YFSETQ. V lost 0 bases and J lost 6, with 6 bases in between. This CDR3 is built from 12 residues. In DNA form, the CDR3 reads TGCGCCAGCAGCTTGGACAGGGATGGCTACACCTTC. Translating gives CASSLDRDGYTF.

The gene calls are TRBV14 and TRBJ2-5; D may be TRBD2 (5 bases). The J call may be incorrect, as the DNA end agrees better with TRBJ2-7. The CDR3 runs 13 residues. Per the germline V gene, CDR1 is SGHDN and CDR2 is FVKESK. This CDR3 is CASSYGLTYEQYF. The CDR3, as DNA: TGTGCCAGCAGCTACGGACTCACCTACGAGCAGTACTTC.

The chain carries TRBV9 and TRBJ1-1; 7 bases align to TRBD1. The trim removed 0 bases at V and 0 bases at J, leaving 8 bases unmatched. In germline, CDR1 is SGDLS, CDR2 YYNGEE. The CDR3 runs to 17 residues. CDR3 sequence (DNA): TGTGCCAGCAGCGTAGGCGGGAGGACAGGCATGAACACTGAAGCTTTCTTT. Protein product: CASSVGGRTGMNTEAFF.

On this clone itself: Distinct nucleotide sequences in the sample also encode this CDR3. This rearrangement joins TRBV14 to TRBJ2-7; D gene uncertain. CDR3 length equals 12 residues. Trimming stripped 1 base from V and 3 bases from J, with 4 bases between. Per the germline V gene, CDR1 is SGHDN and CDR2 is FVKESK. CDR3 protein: CASSQGSYEQYF. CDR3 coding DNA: TGTGCCAGCAGCCAAGGGAGCTACGAGCAGTACTTC.

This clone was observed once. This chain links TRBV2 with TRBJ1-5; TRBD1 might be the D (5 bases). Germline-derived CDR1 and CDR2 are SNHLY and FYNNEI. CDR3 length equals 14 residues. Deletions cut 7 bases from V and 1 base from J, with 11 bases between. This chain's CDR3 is CASNPRGSNQPQHF. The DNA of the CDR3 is TGTGCCAGCAACCCTCGGGGGAGCAATCAGCCCCAGCATTTT.

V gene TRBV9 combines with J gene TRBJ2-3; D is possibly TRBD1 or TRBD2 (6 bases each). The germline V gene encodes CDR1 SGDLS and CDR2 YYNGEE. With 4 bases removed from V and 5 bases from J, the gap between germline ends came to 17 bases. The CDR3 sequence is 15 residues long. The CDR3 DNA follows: TGTGCCAGCAGCCCCCGGGACGAGGGGGGAGATACGCAGTATTTT. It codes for CASSPRDEGGDTQYF.

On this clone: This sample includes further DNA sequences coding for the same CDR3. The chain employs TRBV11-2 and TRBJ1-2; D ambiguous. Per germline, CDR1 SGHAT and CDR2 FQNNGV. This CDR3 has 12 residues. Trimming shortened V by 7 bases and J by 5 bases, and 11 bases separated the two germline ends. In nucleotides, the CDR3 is TGTGCCAGCAACTCTGGAGGGTATGGCTACACCTTC. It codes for CASNSGGYGYTF.

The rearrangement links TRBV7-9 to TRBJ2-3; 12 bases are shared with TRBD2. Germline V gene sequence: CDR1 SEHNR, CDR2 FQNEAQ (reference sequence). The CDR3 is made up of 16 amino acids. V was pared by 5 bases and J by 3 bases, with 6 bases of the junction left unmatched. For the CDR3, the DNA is TGTGCCAGCAGCCACCGGACTAGCGGGGTTACAGATACGCAGTATTTT. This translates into CASSHRTSGVTDTQYF.

The CDR3 loop reads CASSQDIRGGLNTEAFF. For the CDR3, the DNA is TGCGCCAGCAGCCAAGATATTAGGGGGGGCCTGAACACTGAAGCTTTCTTT. This chain joins TRBV4-3 and TRBJ1-1, with D maybe TRBD1 (6 bases). V lost 0 bases and J lost 0, with 14 bases in between. CDR1 is LGHNA, CDR2 YSLEER, per germline. This CDR3 is built from 17 residues.

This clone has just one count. The CDR3 loop reads CASSIAGTEAFF. CDR3 nucleotide sequence: TGTGCCAGTAGTATAGCGGGCACTGAAGCTTTCTTT. The rearrangement links TRBV19 to TRBJ1-1; D uncertain. There are 12 residues in the CDR3. V lost 1 base, J lost 4 bases, and 4 bases lay in between. In germline, CDR1 is LNHDA, CDR2 SQIVND (reference sequence).

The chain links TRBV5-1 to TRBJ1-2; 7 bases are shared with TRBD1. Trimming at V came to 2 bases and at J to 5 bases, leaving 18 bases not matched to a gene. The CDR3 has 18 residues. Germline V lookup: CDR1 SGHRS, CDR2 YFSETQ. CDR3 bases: TGCGCCAGCAGCTTAAGCGTCTCTCCTACAGGGGTTGGGTATGGCTACACCTTC. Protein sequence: CASSLSVSPTGVGYGYTF.

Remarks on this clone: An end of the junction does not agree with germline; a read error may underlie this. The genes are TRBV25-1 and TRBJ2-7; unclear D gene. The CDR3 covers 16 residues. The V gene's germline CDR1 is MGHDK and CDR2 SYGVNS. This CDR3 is CASSDHSELHLYGQYF. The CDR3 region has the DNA TGTGCCAGCAGTGACCACTCCGAACTGCATTTATACGGGCAGTACTTC.

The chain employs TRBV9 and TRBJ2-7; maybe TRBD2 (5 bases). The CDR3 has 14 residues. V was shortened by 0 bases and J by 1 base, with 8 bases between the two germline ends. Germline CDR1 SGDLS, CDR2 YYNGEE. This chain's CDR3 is CASSVVSGSYEQYF. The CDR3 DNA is TGTGCCAGCAGCGTAGTAAGCGGATCCTACGAGCAGTACTTC.

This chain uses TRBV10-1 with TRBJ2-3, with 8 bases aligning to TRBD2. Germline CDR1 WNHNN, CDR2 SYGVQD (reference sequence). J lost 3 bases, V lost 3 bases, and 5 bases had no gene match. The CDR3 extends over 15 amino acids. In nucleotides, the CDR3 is TGCGCCAGCAGTGACGGGACTAGAACAACAGATACGCAGTATTTT. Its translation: CASSDGTRTTDTQYF.

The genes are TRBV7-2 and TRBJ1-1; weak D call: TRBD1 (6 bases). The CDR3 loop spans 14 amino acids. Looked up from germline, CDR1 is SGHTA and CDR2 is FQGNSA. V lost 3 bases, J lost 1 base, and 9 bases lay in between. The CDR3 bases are TGTGCCAGCAGCTTTTTGGGGGCGAACACTGAAGCTTTCTTT. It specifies CASSFLGANTEAFF. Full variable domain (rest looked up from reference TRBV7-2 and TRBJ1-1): GAGVSQSPSNKVTEKGKDVELRCDPISGHTALYWYRQSLGQGLEFLIYFQGNSAPDKSGLPSDRFSAERTGGSVSTLTIQRTQQEDSAVYLCASSFLGANTEAFFGQGTRLTVV.

CDR3: CASSQARDSTSTNEKLFF. In DNA form, the CDR3 reads TGTGCCAGCAGCCAAGCCCGGGACAGTACATCAACTAATGAAAAACTGTTTTTT. This rearrangement joins TRBV14 to TRBJ1-4; 7 bases fit TRBD1. The germline CDR1 and CDR2 sequences are SGHDN and FVKESK. CDR3 length equals 18 residues. V lost 1 base and J lost 0; bases outside the gene matches: 8.

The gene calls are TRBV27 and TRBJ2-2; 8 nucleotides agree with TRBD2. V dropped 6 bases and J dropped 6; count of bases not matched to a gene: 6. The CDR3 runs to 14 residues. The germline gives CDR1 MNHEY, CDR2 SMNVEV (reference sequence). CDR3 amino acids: CASRREEIPGELFF. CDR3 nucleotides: TGTGCCAGCAGGCGGGAGGAGATTCCCGGGGAGCTGTTTTTT.